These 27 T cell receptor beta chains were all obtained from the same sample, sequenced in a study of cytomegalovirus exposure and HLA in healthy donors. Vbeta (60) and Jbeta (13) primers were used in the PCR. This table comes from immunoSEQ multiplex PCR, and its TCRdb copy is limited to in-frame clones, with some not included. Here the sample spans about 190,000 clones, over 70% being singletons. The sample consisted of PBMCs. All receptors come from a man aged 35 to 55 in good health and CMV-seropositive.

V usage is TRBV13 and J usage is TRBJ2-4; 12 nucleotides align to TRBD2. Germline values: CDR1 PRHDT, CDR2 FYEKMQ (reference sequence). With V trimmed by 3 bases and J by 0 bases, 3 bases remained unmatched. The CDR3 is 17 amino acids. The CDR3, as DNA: TGTGCCAGCAGCTTTCTAGCGGGAGGGTTAGCCAAAAACATTCAGTACTTC. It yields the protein CASSFLAGGLAKNIQYF.

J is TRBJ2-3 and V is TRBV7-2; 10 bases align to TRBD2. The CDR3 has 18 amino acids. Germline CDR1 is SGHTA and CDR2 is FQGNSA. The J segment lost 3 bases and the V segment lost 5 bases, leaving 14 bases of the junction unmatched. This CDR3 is CASSLTSGMRSRTDTQYF. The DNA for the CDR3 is TGTGCCAGCAGCCTTACTAGCGGGATGAGGTCTAGGACAGATACGCAGTATTTT.

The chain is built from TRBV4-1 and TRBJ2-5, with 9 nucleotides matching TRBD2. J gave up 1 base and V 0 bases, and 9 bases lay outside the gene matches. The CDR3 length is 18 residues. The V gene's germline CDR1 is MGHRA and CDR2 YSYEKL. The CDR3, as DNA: TGCGCCAGCAGCCAAGAAACGGGGTCTAGCGGGGCCCAAGAGACCCAGTACTTC. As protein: CASSQETGSSGAQETQYF.

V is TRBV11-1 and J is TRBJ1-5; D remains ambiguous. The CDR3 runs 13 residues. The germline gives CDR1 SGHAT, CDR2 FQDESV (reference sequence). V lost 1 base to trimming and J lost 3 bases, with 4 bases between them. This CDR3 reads CASSLGHNQPQHF. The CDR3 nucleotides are TGTGCCAGCAGCTTAGGTCACAATCAGCCCCAGCATTTT. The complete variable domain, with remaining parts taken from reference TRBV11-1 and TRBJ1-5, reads EAEVAQSPRYKITEKSQAVAFWCDPISGHATLYWYRQILGQGPELLVQFQDESVVDDSQLPKDRFSAERLKGVDSTLKIQPAELGDSAMYLCASSLGHNQPQHFGDGTRLSIL.

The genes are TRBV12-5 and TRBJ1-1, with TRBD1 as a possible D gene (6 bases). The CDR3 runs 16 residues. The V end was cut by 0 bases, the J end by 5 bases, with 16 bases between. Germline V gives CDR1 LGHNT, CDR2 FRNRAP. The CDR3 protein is CASGLVRAQGITEAFF. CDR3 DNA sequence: TGTGCTAGTGGTTTGGTACGAGCTCAGGGGATAACTGAAGCTTTCTTT.

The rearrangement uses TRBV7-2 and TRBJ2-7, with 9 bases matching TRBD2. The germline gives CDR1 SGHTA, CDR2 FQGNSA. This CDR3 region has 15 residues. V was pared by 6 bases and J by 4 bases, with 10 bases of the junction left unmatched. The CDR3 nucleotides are TGTGCCAGCAGAGCAAGTACTAGCGGGCTGTACGAGCAGTACTTC. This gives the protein CASRASTSGLYEQYF. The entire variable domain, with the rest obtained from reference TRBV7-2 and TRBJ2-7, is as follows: GAGVSQSPSNKVTEKGKDVELRCDPISGHTALYWYRQSLGQGLEFLIYFQGNSAPDKSGLPSDRFSAERTGGSVSTLTIQRTQQEDSAVYLCASRASTSGLYEQYFGPGTRLTVT.

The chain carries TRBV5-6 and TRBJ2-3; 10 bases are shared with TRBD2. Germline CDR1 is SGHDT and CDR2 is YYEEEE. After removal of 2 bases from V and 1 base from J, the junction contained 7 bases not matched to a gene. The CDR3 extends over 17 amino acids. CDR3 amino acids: CASSFLLAGGGTDTQYF. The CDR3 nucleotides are TGTGCCAGCAGCTTCCTTTTAGCGGGAGGTGGCACAGATACGCAGTATTTT.

The CDR3 region has the DNA TGTGCCAGTAAAACCTTGGGGGGCACTGAAGCTTTCTTT. Protein product: CASKTLGGTEAFF. The chain joins TRBV19 to TRBJ1-1; a weak D match, TRBD1 (5 bases). The CDR3 is 13 amino acids. Trimming shortened V by 7 bases and J by 4 bases, and 13 bases separated the two germline ends. Germline V gene lookup returns CDR1 LNHDA and CDR2 SQIVND (reference sequence).

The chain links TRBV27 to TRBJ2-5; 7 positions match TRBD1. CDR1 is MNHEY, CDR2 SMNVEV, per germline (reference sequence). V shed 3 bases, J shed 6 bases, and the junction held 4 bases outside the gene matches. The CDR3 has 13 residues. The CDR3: CASSFTQGQTQYF. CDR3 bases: TGTGCCAGCAGTTTTACACAGGGGCAGACCCAGTACTTC.

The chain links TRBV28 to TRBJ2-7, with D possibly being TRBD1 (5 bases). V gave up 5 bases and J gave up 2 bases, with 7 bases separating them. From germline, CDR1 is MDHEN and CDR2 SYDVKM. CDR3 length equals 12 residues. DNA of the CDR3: TGTGCCAGCAGTGTGGACACCTACGAGCAGTACTTC. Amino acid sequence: CASSVDTYEQYF.

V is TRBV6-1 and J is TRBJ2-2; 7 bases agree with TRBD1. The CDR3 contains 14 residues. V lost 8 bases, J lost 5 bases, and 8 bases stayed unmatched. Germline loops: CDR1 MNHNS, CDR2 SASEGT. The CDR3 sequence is CASLPTGRTGELFF. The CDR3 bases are TGTGCCAGCCTTCCGACAGGGAGAACCGGGGAGCTGTTTTTT.

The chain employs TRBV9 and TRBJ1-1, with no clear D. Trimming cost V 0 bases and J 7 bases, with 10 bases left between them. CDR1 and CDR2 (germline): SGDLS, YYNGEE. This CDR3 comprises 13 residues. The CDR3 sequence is CASSVAISGEAFF. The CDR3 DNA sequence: TGTGCCAGCAGCGTAGCTATTTCGGGTGAAGCTTTCTTT.

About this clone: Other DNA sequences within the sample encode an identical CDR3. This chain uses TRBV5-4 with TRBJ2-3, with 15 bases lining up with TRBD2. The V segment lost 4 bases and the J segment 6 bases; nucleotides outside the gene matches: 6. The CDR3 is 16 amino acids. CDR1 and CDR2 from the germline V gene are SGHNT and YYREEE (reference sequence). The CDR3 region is CASSPGLAGGEDTQYF. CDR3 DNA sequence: TGTGCCAGCAGCCCGGGACTAGCGGGAGGCGAGGATACGCAGTATTTT. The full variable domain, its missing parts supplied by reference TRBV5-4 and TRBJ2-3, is ETGVTQSPTHLIKTRGQQVTLRCSSQSGHNTVSWYQQALGQGPQFIFQYYREEENGRGNFPPRFSGLQFPNYSSELNVNALELDDSALYLCASSPGLAGGEDTQYFGPGTRLTVL.

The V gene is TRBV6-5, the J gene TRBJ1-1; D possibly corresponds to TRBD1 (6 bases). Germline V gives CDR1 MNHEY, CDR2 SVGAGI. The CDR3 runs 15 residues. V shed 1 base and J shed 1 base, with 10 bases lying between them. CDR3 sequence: CASSYFMGANTEAFF. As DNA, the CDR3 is TGTGCCAGCAGTTACTTTATGGGGGCGAACACTGAAGCTTTCTTT.

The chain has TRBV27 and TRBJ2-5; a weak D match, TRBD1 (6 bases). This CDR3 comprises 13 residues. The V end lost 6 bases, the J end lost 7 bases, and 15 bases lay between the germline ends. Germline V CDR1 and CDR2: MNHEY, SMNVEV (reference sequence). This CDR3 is CASRPTGTTTQYF. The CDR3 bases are TGTGCCAGCAGGCCCACAGGGACCACGACCCAGTACTTC.

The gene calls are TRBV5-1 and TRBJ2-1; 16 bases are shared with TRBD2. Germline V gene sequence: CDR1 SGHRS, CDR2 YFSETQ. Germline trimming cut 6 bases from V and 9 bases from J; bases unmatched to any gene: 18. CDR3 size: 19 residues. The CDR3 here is CASTPGTSGRAWGVVEQFF. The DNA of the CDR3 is TGCGCCAGCACCCCCGGGACTAGCGGGAGGGCCTGGGGAGTTGTTGAGCAGTTCTTC.

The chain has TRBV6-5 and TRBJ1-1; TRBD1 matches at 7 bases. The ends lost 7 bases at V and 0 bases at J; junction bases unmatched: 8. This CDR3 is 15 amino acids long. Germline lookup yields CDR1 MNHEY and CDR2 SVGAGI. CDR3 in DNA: TGTGCCAGCACCATGAGACAGGGACTGAACACTGAAGCTTTCTTT. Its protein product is CASTMRQGLNTEAFF.

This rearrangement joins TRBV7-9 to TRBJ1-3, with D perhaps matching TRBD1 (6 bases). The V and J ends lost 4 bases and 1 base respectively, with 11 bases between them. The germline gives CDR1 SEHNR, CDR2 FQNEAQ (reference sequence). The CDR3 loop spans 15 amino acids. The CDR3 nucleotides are TGTGCCAGCAGCTCAAGGACAGTTTCTGGAAACACCATATATTTT. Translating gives CASSSRTVSGNTIYF.

The CDR3 coding sequence is TGTGCCAGCGTTAGGGAGGGAAGAAACACAGATACGCAGTATTTT. As protein: CASVREGRNTDTQYF. The gene calls are TRBV6-1 and TRBJ2-3; 7 bases line up with TRBD2. The CDR3 is made up of 15 amino acids. Germline V lookup: CDR1 MNHNS, CDR2 SASEGT. With V trimmed by 8 bases and J by 2 bases, 10 bases remained unmatched.

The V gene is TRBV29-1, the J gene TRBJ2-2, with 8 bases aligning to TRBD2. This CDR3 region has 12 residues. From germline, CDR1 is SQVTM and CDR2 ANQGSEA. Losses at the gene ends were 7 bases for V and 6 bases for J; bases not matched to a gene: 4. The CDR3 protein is CSGGRIAGELFF. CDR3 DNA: TGCAGCGGCGGGAGGATCGCCGGGGAGCTGTTTTTT.

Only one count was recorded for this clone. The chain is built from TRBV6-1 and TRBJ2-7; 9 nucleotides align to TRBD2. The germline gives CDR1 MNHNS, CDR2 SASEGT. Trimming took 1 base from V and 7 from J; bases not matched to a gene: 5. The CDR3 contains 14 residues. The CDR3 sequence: CASSEGLAGREQYF. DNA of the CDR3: TGTGCCAGCAGTGAAGGCCTAGCGGGAAGGGAGCAGTACTTC.

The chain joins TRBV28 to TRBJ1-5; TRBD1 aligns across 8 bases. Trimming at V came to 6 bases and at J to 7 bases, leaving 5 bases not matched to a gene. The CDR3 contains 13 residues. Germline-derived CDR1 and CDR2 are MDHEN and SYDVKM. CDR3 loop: CASRRDRIQPQHF. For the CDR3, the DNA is TGTGCCAGCAGACGGGACAGGATACAGCCCCAGCATTTT. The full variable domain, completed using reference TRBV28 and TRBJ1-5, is DVKVTQSSRYLVKRTGEKVFLECVQDMDHENMFWYRQDPGLGLRLIYFSYDVKMKEKGDIPEGYSVSREKKERFSLILESASTNQTSMYLCASRRDRIQPQHFGDGTRLSIL.

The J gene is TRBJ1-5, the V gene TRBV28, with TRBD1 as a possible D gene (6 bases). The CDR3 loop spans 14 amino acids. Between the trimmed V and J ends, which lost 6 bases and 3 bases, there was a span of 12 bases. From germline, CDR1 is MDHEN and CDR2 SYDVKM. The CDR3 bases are TGTGCCAGCAGCAGACAGGTCGACAATCAGCCCCAGCATTTT. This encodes CASSRQVDNQPQHF.

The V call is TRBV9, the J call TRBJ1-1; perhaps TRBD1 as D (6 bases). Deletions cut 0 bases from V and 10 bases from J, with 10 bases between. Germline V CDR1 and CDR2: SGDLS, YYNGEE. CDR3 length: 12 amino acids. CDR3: CASSVGGGGAFF. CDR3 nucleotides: TGTGCCAGCAGCGTAGGGGGAGGGGGAGCTTTCTTT.

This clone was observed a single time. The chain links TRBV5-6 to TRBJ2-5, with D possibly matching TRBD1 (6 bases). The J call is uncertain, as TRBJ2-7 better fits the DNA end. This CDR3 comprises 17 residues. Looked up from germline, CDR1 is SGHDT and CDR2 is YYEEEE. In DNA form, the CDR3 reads TGTGCCAGCAGCCCTCGACTCAGGGGTACGCAAAACTACGAGCAGTACTTC. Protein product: CASSPRLRGTQNYEQYF.

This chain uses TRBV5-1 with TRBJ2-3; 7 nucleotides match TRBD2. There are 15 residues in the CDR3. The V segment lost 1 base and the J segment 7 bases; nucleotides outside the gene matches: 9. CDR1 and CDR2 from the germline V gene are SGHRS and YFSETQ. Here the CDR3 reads CASSLSSGDSNTQYF. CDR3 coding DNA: TGCGCCAGCAGCTTGTCTAGCGGTGACTCGAATACGCAGTATTTT.

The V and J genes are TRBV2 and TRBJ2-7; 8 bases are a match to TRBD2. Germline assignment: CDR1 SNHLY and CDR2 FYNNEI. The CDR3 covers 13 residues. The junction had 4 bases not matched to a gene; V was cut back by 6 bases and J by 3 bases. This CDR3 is CASSWGLGYEQYF. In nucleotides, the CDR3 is TGTGCCAGCAGCTGGGGACTAGGCTACGAGCAGTACTTC.